This T cell receptor beta chain was identified in a study of cytomegalovirus exposure and HLA in healthy donors. Study results and caveats: Productive rates of about 87% or about 30% were seen for most TCR beta V segments in an earlier analysis. Most CMV-associated TCR beta chains were later found to appear HLA-restricted. Compared with the approximately 680-donor mean, an Asian-associated ancestry cluster reportedly had fewer N-insertions, according to a later analysis.

In regard to this clone: The antigen is unknown.

In the PCR, 60 Vbeta and 13 Jbeta primers were used. The protocol was immunoSEQ multiplex PCR, while the TCRdb copy is restricted to in-frame clones and leaves out a portion. Among 150,000 to 200,000 clones listed, about 62% were seen once. This cohort consisted of healthy bone marrow donors. Source material: PBMCs. The clonotype originates from a man aged 35-49 years in good health and CMV-seronegative.

The CDR3 DNA follows: TGTGCCAGCAGATCGACAGGGTCGGTTGAAAAACTGTTTTTT. It codes for CASRSTGSVEKLFF. The V call is TRBV2, the J call TRBJ1-4; 7 bases are shared with TRBD1. Germline V CDR1 and CDR2: SNHLY, FYNNEI. CDR3 length: 14 amino acids. V was clipped by 6 bases and J by 7 bases; unmatched bases: 8.